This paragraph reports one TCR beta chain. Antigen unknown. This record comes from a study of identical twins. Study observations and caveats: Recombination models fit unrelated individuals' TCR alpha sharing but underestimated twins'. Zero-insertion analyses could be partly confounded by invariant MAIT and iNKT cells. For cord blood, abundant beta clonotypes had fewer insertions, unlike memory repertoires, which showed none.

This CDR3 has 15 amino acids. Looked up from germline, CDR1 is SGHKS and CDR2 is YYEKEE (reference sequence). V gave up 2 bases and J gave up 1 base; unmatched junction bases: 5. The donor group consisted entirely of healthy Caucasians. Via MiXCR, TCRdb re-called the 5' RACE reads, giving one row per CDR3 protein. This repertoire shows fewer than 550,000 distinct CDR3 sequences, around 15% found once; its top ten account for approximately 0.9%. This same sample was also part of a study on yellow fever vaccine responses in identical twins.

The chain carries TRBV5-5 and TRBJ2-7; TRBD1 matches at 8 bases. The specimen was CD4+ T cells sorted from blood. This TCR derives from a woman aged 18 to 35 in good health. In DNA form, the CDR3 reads TGTGCCAGCAGCTTTACTAGGACAGGGTCCTACGAGCAGTACTTC. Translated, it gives CASSFTRTGSYEQYF.